This T cell receptor (beta chain) is from a study of metastatic and nonmetastatic thyroid tumors. MiXCR re-clonotyped the PCR reads for TCRdb. Of 30,000 or so clones listed, 15% to 20% are singletons. This clone came up many times. None of the patients had undergone any treatment ahead of thyroid surgery. Sequencing used blood. The sequence derives from a female donor with papillary thyroid cancer or a benign thyroid nodule (not recorded which). Some clones in this sample may be carry-over from other donors' samples.

The CDR3 region is CASSQGQGAEEKLFF. CDR3 sequence (DNA): TGTGCCAGCAGCCAAGGACAGGGGGCCGAAGAAAAACTGTTTTTT. The gene calls are TRBV4-2 and TRBJ1-4, with 10 bases aligning to TRBD1. The CDR3 has 15 residues. Losses at the gene ends were 1 base for V and 8 bases for J; bases not matched to a gene: 4. CDR1 and CDR2 from the germline V gene are LGHNA and YNFKEQ.